The TCR beta chain under discussion was sequenced for a study of Ad26.COV2.S vaccination and SARS-CoV-2 variants. Study-wide context: Once, or twice with 56 days between doses, Ad26.COV2.S was given intramuscularly. General observations from the study: Estimates derived from TCR breadth and depth analyses may have underestimated total T cell responses. Spike-specific TCR breadth ran higher among vaccine recipients than placebo recipients. Vaccine and placebo recipients had comparable breadth of non-spike TCRs.

Here immunoSEQ multiplex PCR was the method, and the copy in TCRdb shows in-frame clones only, minus some. This table has 300,000 to 350,000 clones, roughly 90% appearing once. Indicated treatment: some 20 received Ad26.COV2.S at low or high dose, single or two shots; 5 received placebo; per-sample allocation not given. After the first vaccine or placebo injection, samples were drawn on day 63. This clone was seen once. Its antigen is still unknown. The input for sequencing was peripheral blood, taken in a trial of Ad26.COV2.S vaccine versus placebo. The source of this sequence is a person aged 18-60 years who received the Ad26.COV2.S COVID-19 vaccine or a placebo.

CDR3 sequence (DNA): TGTGCCATCAGTGGACGGACCGGAAAAGGGGTGACTAACTATGGCTACACCTTC. It is translated as CAISGRTGKGVTNYGYTF. The chain combines TRBV10-3 with TRBJ1-2; D possibly corresponds to TRBD1 (5 bases). Per the germline V gene, CDR1 is ENHRY and CDR2 is SYGVKD. V gave up 4 bases and J gave up 0 bases, with 21 bases separating them. This CDR3 is built from 18 residues.